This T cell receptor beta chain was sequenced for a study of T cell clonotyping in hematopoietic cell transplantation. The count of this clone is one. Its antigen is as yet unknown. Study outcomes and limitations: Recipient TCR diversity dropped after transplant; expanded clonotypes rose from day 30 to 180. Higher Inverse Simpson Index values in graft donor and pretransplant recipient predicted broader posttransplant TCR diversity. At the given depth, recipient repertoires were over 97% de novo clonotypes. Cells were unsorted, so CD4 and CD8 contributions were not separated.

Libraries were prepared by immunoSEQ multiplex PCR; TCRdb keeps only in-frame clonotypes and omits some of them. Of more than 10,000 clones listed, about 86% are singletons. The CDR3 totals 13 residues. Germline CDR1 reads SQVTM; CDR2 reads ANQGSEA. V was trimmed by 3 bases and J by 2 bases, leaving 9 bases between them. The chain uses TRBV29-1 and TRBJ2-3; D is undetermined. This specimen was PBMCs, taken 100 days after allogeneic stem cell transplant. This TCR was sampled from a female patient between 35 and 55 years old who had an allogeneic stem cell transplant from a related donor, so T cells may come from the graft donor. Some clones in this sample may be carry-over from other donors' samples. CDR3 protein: CSVDGRITDTQYF. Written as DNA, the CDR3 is TGCAGCGTTGATGGACGGATCACAGATACGCAGTATTTT.